This T cell receptor (beta chain) was profiled in a study of blood T cells in healthy people across ages. CDR1 is DFQATT, CDR2 SNEGSKA, per germline (reference sequence). This CDR3 has 13 residues. The ends lost 4 bases at V and 4 bases at J; junction bases unmatched: 2. Together with a sample-barcoded 5' primer, a J-beta primer mix was included in a second PCR lasting 7 to 11 cycles. TCRdb redid the calling of the 5' RACE reads with MiXCR, one entry per CDR3 protein. The sample holds some 690,000 distinct CDR3 sequences, over 20% seen once. The receptor was derived from a man aged 70 or older in good health. Specimen: blood. V and J are TRBV20-1 and TRBJ2-4, with TRBD1 matching 9 bases. The CDR3 coding sequence is TGCAGTGCTACCGGGACAGGGAAAAACATTCAGTACTTC. The encoded protein is CSATGTGKNIQYF.